The T cell receptor beta chain under discussion was sequenced for a study of blood T cell repertoires in COVID-19. The wider study: COVID-19 samples collected from the United States, Italy and Spain covered acute and convalescent phases. Sources were T cells, B-cell-depleted T cells, or PBMCs; the material itself was cDNA or gDNA.

As processed by the authors: Scientists estimated how many nucleated cells there were by amplifying reference gene primers. TCRdb's table, derived via immunoSEQ multiplex PCR, lists solely in-frame clones and lacks some. The DNA was the basis for D and trimming; V, J and clone size are from that table. Of 85,000 or so clones in the sample, around 86% were seen once. This receptor was obtained from a man over 45 with active or convalescent COVID-19. The specimen sequenced was peripheral blood.

The CDR3 DNA follows: TGTGCCACCAGCAGTGGGACTAGCGGTGATGAGACCCAGTACTTC. Protein: CATSSGTSGDETQYF. The rearrangement joins TRBV15 to TRBJ2-5; TRBD2 matches 11 bases. V was pared by 3 bases and J by 5 bases, with 5 bases of the junction left unmatched. The CDR3 has 15 amino acids. Germline V lookup: CDR1 LNHNV, CDR2 YYDKDF (reference sequence).